These 2 T cell receptor beta chains came from one sample sequenced in a study of OX40 agonist ivuxolimab in advanced cancers. Preparation of the library involved the immunoSEQ multiplex PCR assay. TCRdb holds this immuneACCESS table with in-frame rearrangements only. Some clones are missing; in checked studies, unresolved V genes explain under half, and the rest has no known cause. The sample table records approximately 10,000 clones; approximately 80% of these occur just once. The top ten constitute 22% of the sample. This specimen consisted of CD4+ or CD8+ T cells sorted from blood, obtained in a trial of the OX40 agonist ivuxolimab. Every receptor here comes from an adult with an advanced solid tumor such as melanoma, head and neck, liver or kidney cancer.

J is TRBJ1-5 and V is TRBV6-1, with D perhaps TRBD1 (5 bases). There are 15 residues in the CDR3. The germline V gene encodes CDR1 MNHNS and CDR2 SASEGT. The V and J ends lost 0 bases and 7 bases respectively, with 13 bases between them. CDR3 in amino acids: CASSEARGGVQPQHF. CDR3 DNA: TGTGCCAGCAGTGAAGCTCGGGGGGGGGTCCAGCCCCAGCATTTT.

The genes are TRBV2 and TRBJ2-2, with 9 bases matching TRBD1. CDR1 and CDR2 (germline): SNHLY, FYNNEI. CDR3 length: 17 residues. V lost 6 bases to trimming and J lost 7 bases; unmatched junction nucleotides: 15. CDR3 in amino acids: CASSSIRQGVTYGELFF. Written as DNA, the CDR3 is TGTGCCAGCAGCTCGATTAGACAGGGGGTTACGTACGGGGAGCTGTTTTTT.